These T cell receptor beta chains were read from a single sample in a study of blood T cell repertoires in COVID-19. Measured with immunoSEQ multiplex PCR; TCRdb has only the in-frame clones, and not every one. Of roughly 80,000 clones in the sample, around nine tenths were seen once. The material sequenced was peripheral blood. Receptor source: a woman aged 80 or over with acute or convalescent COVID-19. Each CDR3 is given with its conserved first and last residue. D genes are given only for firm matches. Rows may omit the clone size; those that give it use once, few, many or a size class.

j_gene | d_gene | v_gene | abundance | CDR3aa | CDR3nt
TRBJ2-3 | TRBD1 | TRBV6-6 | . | CASSQGLGQGLTDTQYF | TGTGCCAGCAGTCAGGGACTCGGACAGGGCCTCACAGATACGCAGTATTTT
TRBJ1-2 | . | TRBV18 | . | CASSPITESYGYTF | TGTGCCAGCTCACCTATAACAGAAAGCTATGGCTACACCTTC
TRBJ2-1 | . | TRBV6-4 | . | CATPKRGKMNEQFF | TGTGCCACCCCGAAGAGAGGGAAAATGAATGAGCAGTTCTTC
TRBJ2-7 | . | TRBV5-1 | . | CASSFGQAGHEQYF | TGCGCCAGCAGCTTCGGGCAGGCGGGGCACGAGCAGTACTTC
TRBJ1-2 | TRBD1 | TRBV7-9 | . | CASSSTGGGSYGYTF | TGTGCCAGCAGCTCCACAGGGGGCGGAAGCTATGGCTACACCTTC
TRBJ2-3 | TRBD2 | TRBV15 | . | CATSAGVGDTQYF | TGTGCCACCAGTGCGGGAGTGGGAGATACGCAGTATTTT
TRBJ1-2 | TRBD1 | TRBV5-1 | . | CASNPGQGFGYTF | TGCGCCAGCAATCCGGGACAGGGGTTCGGCTACACCTTC
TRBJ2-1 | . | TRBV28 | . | CASSFSGRQFF | TGTGCCAGCAGTTTTTCAGGGCGGCAGTTCTTC
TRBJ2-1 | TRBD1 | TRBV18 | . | CASSPDRGSNEQFF | TGTGCCAGCTCACCGGACAGGGGAAGCAATGAGCAGTTCTTC
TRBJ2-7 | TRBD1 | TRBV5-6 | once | CASSFGQGQGLYEQYF | TGTGCCAGCAGCTTTGGTCAAGGACAGGGTCTCTACGAGCAGTACTTC
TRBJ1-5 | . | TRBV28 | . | CASSRTGSLNQPQHF | TGTGCCAGCAGTAGAACAGGGTCGTTGAATCAGCCCCAGCATTTT
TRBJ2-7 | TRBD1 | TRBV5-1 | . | CASSSDRDHPYEQYF | TGCGCCAGCAGCTCTGACAGGGACCACCCCTACGAGCAGTACTTC
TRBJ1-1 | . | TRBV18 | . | CASSPPSGGPRNTEAFF | TGTGCCAGCTCACCCCCTTCGGGGGGGCCCCGCAACACTGAAGCTTTCTTT
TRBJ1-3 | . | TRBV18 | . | CASSPGPRNSGNTIYF | TGTGCCAGCTCACCAGGTCCCAGAAACTCTGGAAACACCATATATTTT
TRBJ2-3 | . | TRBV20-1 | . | CSARFEGQYF | TGCAGTGCTAGGTTCGAGGGGCAGTATTTT
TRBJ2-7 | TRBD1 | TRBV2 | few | CASSRRDRVYEQYF | TGTGCCAGCAGTCGCCGGGACAGGGTTTACGAGCAGTACTTC
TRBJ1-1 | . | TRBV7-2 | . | CASSLGGFGGMNTEAFF | TGTGCCAGCAGCTTAGGCGGATTCGGGGGGATGAACACTGAAGCTTTCTTT
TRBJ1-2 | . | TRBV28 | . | CASNRFGGSYGYTF | TGTGCCAGCAATCGTTTCGGGGGATCCTATGGCTACACCTTC
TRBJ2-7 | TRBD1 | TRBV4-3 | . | CASSQGDRVYEQYF | TGCGCCAGCAGCCAAGGGGACAGGGTGTACGAGCAGTACTTC
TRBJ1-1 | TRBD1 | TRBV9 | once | CASSPRTGEAFF | TGTGCCAGCAGCCCCCGGACAGGGGAAGCTTTCTTT
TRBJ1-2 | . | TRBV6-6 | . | CASSIEEQENGYTF | TGTGCCAGCAGTATAGAGGAACAGGAGAATGGCTACACCTTC
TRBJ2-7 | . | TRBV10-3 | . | CAISKGGPDEQYF | TGTGCCATCAGTAAAGGGGGTCCGGACGAGCAGTACTTC
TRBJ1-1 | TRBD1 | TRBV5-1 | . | CASSSGGPEAFF | TGCGCCAGCAGCTCAGGGGGCCCTGAAGCTTTCTTT
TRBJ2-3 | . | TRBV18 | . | CASSPSVLSSTDTQYF | TGTGCCAGCTCACCATCTGTCCTTTCTAGCACAGATACGCAGTATTTT
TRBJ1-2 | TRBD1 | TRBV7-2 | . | CASSLGTGTFYGYTF | TGTGCCAGCAGCTTGGGGACAGGGACGTTCTATGGCTACACCTTC
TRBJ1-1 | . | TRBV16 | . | CASSQSRATEAFF | TGTGCCAGCAGCCAATCGAGGGCCACTGAAGCTTTCTTT
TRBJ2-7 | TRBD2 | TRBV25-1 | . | CASSEPHSGGPNYEQYF | TGTGCCAGCAGTGAACCTCATAGCGGGGGGCCAAATTACGAGCAGTACTTC
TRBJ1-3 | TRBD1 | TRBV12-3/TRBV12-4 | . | CASSTTGWDTIYF | TGTGCCAGCAGTACGACAGGGTGGGACACCATATATTTT